The 20 T cell receptor beta chains below come from one sample, sequenced in a study of cytomegalovirus exposure and HLA in healthy donors. Assay: immunoSEQ multiplex PCR; the TCRdb copy retains only in-frame clones and omits some. The data show 150,000 to 170,000 clones, approximately 86% seen once. Material: PBMCs. The receptors come from a man aged 18 to 29 in good health and CMV-seropositive.

The chain uses TRBV10-3 and TRBJ2-2; TRBD2 is a possible D gene (7 bases). The CDR3 contains 13 residues. CDR1 and CDR2 from the germline V gene are ENHRY and SYGVKD. Trimming stripped 10 bases from V and 2 bases from J, with 11 bases between. CDR3 in amino acids: CATRGANTGELFF. The CDR3 DNA is TGTGCCACCCGGGGGGCAAACACCGGGGAGCTGTTTTTT.

The rearrangement links TRBV2 to TRBJ1-5, with D unclear. This CDR3 region has 15 residues. V gave up 4 bases and J gave up 2 bases, with 12 bases separating them. Germline CDR1 and CDR2: SNHLY and FYNNEI. CDR3 in DNA: TGTGCCAGCAGTGTGGGCCATCGAGGCAATCAGCCCCAGCATTTT. This codes for CASSVGHRGNQPQHF.

This clone occurred once. V gene TRBV7-6 combines with J gene TRBJ1-2, with TRBD1 identical over 7 bases. The ends lost 5 bases at V and 7 bases at J; junction bases unmatched: 4. Looked up from germline, CDR1 is SGHVS and CDR2 is FNYEAQ. The length of the CDR3 is 12 residues. The CDR3 DNA sequence: TGTGCCAGCAGCACCCCAGGGGGTGGCTACACCTTC. Its protein product is CASSTPGGGYTF.

The chain employs TRBV7-3 and TRBJ1-2; no definite D call. The germline CDR1 and CDR2 sequences are SGHTA and FQGTGA. V was pared by 0 bases and J by 7 bases, with 18 bases between. This CDR3 contains 16 residues. DNA of the CDR3: TGTGCCAGCAGCTTAACTTCAGCGGGGTCGGCCGCTGGCTACACCTTC. This gives the protein CASSLTSAGSAAGYTF. The whole variable domain, filled in from reference TRBV7-3 and TRBJ1-2, reads GAGVSQTPSNKVTEKGKYVELRCDPISGHTALYWYRQSLGQGPEFLIYFQGTGAADDSGLPNDRFFAVRPEGSVSTLKIQRTERGDSAVYLCASSLTSAGSAAGYTFGSGTRLTVV.

This clone appeared a few times. CDR3 sequence: CSVPRGGVTDTQYF. CDR3 coding DNA: TGCAGCGTCCCGCGGGGGGGTGTCACAGATACGCAGTATTTT. The V and J genes are TRBV29-1 and TRBJ2-3; 9 bases fit TRBD2. Trimming removed 6 bases from V and 2 bases from J; junction bases left unmatched: 6. The length of the CDR3 is 14 residues. Germline lookup yields CDR1 SQVTM and CDR2 ANQGSEA.

This rearrangement joins TRBV6-5 to TRBJ2-1, with 8 bases matching TRBD2. V was clipped by 2 bases and J by 6 bases; unmatched bases: 6. CDR3 size: 15 residues. CDR1 and CDR2 (germline): MNHEY, SVGAGI. For the CDR3, the DNA is TGTGCCAGCAGTTACCGTGGGACTAGGGCCAATGAGCAGTTCTTC. The encoded protein is CASSYRGTRANEQFF.

This clone occurred a few times. V and J are TRBV2 and TRBJ1-4; 8 bases map to TRBD1. CDR3 length equals 15 residues. Trimming cost V 3 bases and J 7 bases; bases outside gene matches: 7. Germline-derived CDR1 and CDR2 are SNHLY and FYNNEI. The DNA for the CDR3 is TGTGCCAGCAGTGACGCAGGGGGCTTTGGTGAAAAACTGTTTTTT. It is translated as CASSDAGGFGEKLFF.

The chain is built from TRBV6-5 and TRBJ1-1; 8 bases fit TRBD1. With 8 bases clipped from V and 0 bases from J, the junction kept 8 bases outside the gene matches. The V gene's germline CDR1 is MNHEY and CDR2 SVGAGI. CDR3 length equals 15 residues. The chain's CDR3 is CASVRTGFMNTEAFF. The CDR3 DNA follows: TGTGCCAGCGTCCGGACAGGGTTCATGAACACTGAAGCTTTCTTT.

The CDR3 DNA follows: TGTGCCAGCAGCAACCGGGACACCAGGAACTCTGGAAACACCATATATTTT. This sequence encodes CASSNRDTRNSGNTIYF. The rearrangement links TRBV9 to TRBJ1-3; D perhaps matches TRBD1 (6 bases). There are 17 residues in the CDR3. In germline, CDR1 is SGDLS, CDR2 YYNGEE. With 4 bases removed from V and 0 bases from J, the gap between germline ends came to 17 bases.

The genes are TRBV21-1 and TRBJ1-4; the D segment call TRBD1 is taken from the table without a DNA check. TRBV21-1 is noted as a pseudogene. The CDR3 length is 17 residues. The DNA for the CDR3 is TGTGCCAGCACACCGCCTGAGAAGACAGGGCGTAATGAAAAACTGTTTTTT. Its protein product is CASTPPEKTGRNEKLFF.

CDR3 residues: CASSGMGQGHTEAFF. The CDR3 region has the DNA TGTGCCAGCAGCGGGATGGGACAGGGTCACACTGAAGCTTTCTTT. This chain connects TRBV9 to TRBJ1-1, with 9 bases fitting TRBD1. Per germline, CDR1 SGDLS and CDR2 YYNGEE. The V and J ends lost 3 bases and 3 bases, in that order; junction bases with no gene match: 6. The CDR3 loop spans 15 amino acids.

V and J are TRBV5-1 and TRBJ2-7; D gene uncertain. CDR3 length: 16 residues. CDR1 and CDR2 from the germline V gene are SGHRS and YFSETQ. V lost 7 bases and J 1 base, leaving 21 bases between the germline ends. Written as DNA, the CDR3 is TGCGCCAGCCGTCTAAGGCCCCTAGAAAGATCCTACGAGCAGTACTTC. It translates to CASRLRPLERSYEQYF.

This chain joins TRBV29-1 and TRBJ2-3; 9 bases agree with TRBD2. V shed 6 bases and J 0 bases; nucleotides not matched to a gene: 10. Per the germline V gene, CDR1 is SQVTM and CDR2 is ANQGSEA. The length of the CDR3 is 16 residues. The CDR3: CSVLSGSSPSTDTQYF. The CDR3 DNA sequence: TGCAGCGTACTTAGCGGGAGTTCCCCTAGCACAGATACGCAGTATTTT.

The chain has TRBV5-6 and TRBJ1-1; 7 bases are shared with TRBD1. Germline V gene lookup returns CDR1 SGHDT and CDR2 YYEEEE. The V segment lost 5 bases and the J segment 4 bases; nucleotides outside the gene matches: 11. The CDR3 extends over 15 amino acids. DNA for the CDR3: TGTGCCAGCAGGCAAACAGGGGCGTGGAGCACTGAAGCTTTCTTT. It codes for CASRQTGAWSTEAFF.

The J gene is TRBJ2-5, the V gene TRBV9; 12 bases align to TRBD2. Germline lookup yields CDR1 SGDLS and CDR2 YYNGEE. The length of the CDR3 is 16 residues. The J segment lost 2 bases and the V segment lost 3 bases, leaving 5 bases of the junction unmatched. CDR3 DNA sequence: TGTGCCAGCAGCGGACGACTAGCGGGGGAGCAAGAGACCCAGTACTTC. Translating gives CASSGRLAGEQETQYF.

This chain links TRBV29-1 with TRBJ2-1, with D tentatively TRBD2 (5 bases). The germline V gene has CDR1 SQVTM and CDR2 ANQGSEA. V was clipped by 6 bases and J by 2 bases, with 17 bases between them. The CDR3 consists of 15 residues. CDR3 region: CSVTRSGSTYNEQFF. The CDR3 bases are TGCAGCGTCACCCGTTCGGGATCCACCTACAATGAGCAGTTCTTC.

Only one count was recorded for this clone. The V and J genes are TRBV7-8 and TRBJ1-2, with 7 nucleotides matching TRBD1. Germline assignment: CDR1 SGHVS and CDR2 FQNEAQ. The CDR3 has 16 residues. V lost 7 bases to trimming and J lost 5 bases; unmatched junction nucleotides: 16. The CDR3 DNA sequence: TGTGCCAGCACCCCCGCCCCCCGACAGGGAAGGTATGGCTACACCTTC. Protein sequence: CASTPAPRQGRYGYTF.

This clone has a single count. The gene calls are TRBV4-3 and TRBJ2-3, with D possibly being TRBD2 (5 bases). V lost 3 bases to trimming and J lost 4 bases, with 8 bases between them. The CDR3 is made up of 13 amino acids. CDR1 is LGHNA, CDR2 YSLEER, per germline. CDR3 protein: CASSQGEADTQYF. In DNA form, the CDR3 reads TGCGCCAGCAGCCAGGGAGAGGCAGATACGCAGTATTTT.

V gene TRBV18 combines with J gene TRBJ2-7; 8 nucleotides match TRBD1. V shed 4 bases, J shed 3 bases, and the junction held 5 bases outside the gene matches. CDR3 size: 14 residues. Germline CDR1 is KGHSH and CDR2 is LQKENI. In nucleotides, the CDR3 is TGTGCCAGCTCACTAGACAGGGGAGGCTACGAGCAGTACTTC. Amino acids: CASSLDRGGYEQYF.

The CDR3 here is CASSFGSLTDTQYF. CDR3 sequence (DNA): TGTGCCAGCAGTTTTGGGAGCCTCACAGATACGCAGTATTTT. The chain recombines TRBV27 with TRBJ2-3; TRBD2 might be the D (5 bases). Deletions cut 3 bases from V and 2 bases from J, with 9 bases between. This CDR3 contains 14 residues. Germline-derived CDR1 and CDR2 are MNHEY and SMNVEV (reference sequence).